This T cell receptor (beta chain) is from a study of neurological immune-mediated disorders. This clonotype was observed at least ten times. The antigen is unknown. Regarding the study as a whole: No expanded-clone CDR3 amino acid sequence recurred across subjects, suggesting private TCR-beta repertoires.

Time point reported: longitudinal time-point 3. Where libraries were unsorted, they were derived from 2 million PBMCs stored at -80 degrees C. Trimming shortened V by 3 bases and J by 7 bases, and 12 bases separated the two germline ends. Germline V gene sequence: CDR1 LGHDT, CDR2 YNNKEL (reference sequence). The CDR3 has 13 residues. The method for making cDNA was 5'RACE, and it used 10-nucleotide random UMIs. From the 5' RACE reads, TCRdb called clonotypes with MiXCR, one entry per CDR3 protein. The sample includes 53,000 or so distinct CDR3 sequences, 7.5% to 9.5% seen only once; the top ten take 1.5% to 2%.

Material for sequencing was PBMCs. The clonotype was recovered from a woman in her forties in good health. The genes are TRBV3-1 and TRBJ1-1; D gene ambiguous. The CDR3 is CASSHKKRLEAFF. The CDR3 nucleotides are TGTGCCAGCAGCCATAAAAAACGCCTTGAAGCTTTCTTT.